This T cell receptor (beta chain) was sequenced in a study of shared clonotypes between healthy human individuals. Samples underwent the assay at deep level. Profiled with immunoSEQ multiplex PCR; TCRdb holds only in-frame clones, not every one. The data show millions of clones, approximately 95% seen once. Only CD45RO-negative cells positively selected for CCR7 counted as naive CD8 cells, so terminally differentiated effector memory CD45RA+ cells were excluded. Comments on this clone: Antigen specificity is unknown.

Study-level results: The study found about 5% of naive CD4 clonotypes shared across several donors. Non-shared clonotypes showed lower generation probabilities than clonotypes common to all four donors.

What was sequenced was naive CD8+ T cells sorted from blood. The sequence derives from a young man in good health.

This chain's CDR3 is CASSGTSGGARETQYF. The DNA for the CDR3 is TGCGCCAGCAGTGGGACTAGCGGGGGGGCCCGAGAGACCCAGTACTTC. The chain recombines TRBV4-1 with TRBJ2-5; 16 bases fit TRBD2. Germline V gene sequence: CDR1 MGHRA, CDR2 YSYEKL. CDR3 length: 16 amino acids. With V trimmed by 6 bases and J by 4 bases, 5 bases remained unmatched.